The table lists the clone carrying this T cell receptor (beta chain) with many counts. Its antigen is still unknown. Germline V gene lookup returns CDR1 DFQATT and CDR2 SNEGSKA (reference sequence). Trimming cost V 1 base and J 4 bases, with 25 bases left between them. There are 18 residues in the CDR3. This sample is drawn from a study of Graves' ophthalmopathy and Graves' hyperthyroidism. The study amplified TCR beta CDR3 regions using RNA transcripts. Amplification began with first-round RT-PCR using HTBI primers, then second-round multiplex PCR was performed. From the multiplex PCR reads, TCRdb called clonotypes with MiXCR, one entry per CDR3 protein. Of over 450,000 distinct CDR3 sequences in the sample, approximately 15% were seen once. Study-wide results and caveats: With 60% to 71% sensitivity and 72% to 85% specificity, the model predicted ophthalmopathy progression.

As the starting material, more than 8 ml of fresh peripheral blood yielded the PBMCs. This chain joins TRBV20-1 and TRBJ1-2; unclear D gene. This receptor was identified in a woman aged 30 to 39 with Graves' ophthalmopathy. Material: blood. CDR3 sequence: CSARAFGGVEVGSYGYTF. The DNA of the CDR3 is TGCAGTGCTAGAGCCTTCGGTGGGGTGGAGGTCGGTAGCTATGGCTACACCTTC.